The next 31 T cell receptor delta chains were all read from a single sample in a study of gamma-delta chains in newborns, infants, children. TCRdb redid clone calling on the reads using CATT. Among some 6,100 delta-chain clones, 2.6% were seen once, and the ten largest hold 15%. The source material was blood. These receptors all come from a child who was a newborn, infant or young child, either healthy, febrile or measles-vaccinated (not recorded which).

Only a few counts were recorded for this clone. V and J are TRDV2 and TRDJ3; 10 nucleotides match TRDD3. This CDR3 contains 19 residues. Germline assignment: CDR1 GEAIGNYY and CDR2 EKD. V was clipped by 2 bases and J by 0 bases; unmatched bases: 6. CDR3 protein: CACDNTGGFLSWDTRQMFF. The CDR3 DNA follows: TGTGCCTGTGACAATACTGGGGGATTCCTCTCCTGGGACACCCGACAGATGTTTTTC.

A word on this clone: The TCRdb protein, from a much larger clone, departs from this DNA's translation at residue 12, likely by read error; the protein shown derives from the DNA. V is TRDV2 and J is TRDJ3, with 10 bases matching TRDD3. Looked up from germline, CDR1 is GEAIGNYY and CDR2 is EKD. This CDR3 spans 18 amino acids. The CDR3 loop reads CACDTGGYRSWGTRQMFF. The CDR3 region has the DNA TGTGCCTGTGACACTGGGGGATACCGCTCCTGGGGCACCCGACAGATGTTTTTC.

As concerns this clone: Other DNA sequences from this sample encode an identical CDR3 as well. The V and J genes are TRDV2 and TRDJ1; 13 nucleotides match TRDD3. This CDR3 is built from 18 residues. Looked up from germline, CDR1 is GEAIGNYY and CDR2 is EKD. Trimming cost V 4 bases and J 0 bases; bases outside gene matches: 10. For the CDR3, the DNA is TGTGCCTGTGATACCGTACTGGGGGATACGCTTTACACCGATAAACTCATCTTT. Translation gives CACDTVLGDTLYTDKLIF.

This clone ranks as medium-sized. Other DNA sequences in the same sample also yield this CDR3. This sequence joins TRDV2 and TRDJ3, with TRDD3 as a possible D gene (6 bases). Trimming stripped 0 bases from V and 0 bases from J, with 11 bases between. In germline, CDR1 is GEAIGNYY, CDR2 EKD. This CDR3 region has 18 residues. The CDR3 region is CACDTWGSSSWDTRQMFF. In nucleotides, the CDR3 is TGTGCCTGTGACACCTGGGGGTCGAGCTCCTGGGACACCCGACAGATGTTTTTC.

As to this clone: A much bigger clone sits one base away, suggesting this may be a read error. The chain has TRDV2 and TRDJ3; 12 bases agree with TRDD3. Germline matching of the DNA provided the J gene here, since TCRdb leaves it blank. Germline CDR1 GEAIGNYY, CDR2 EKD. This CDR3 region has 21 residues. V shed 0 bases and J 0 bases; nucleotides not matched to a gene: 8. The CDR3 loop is CACDTGWGIRTSSWDTRQMFF. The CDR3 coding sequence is TGTGCCTGTGACACCGGCTGGGGGATACGGACTAGCTCCTGGGACACCCGACAGATGTTTTTC.

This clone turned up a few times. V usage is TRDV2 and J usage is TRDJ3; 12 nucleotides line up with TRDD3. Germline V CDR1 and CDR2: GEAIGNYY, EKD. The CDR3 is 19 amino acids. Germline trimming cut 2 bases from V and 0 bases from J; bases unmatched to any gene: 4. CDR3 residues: CACDNTGGYISWDTRQMFF. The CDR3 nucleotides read TGTGCCTGTGACAATACTGGGGGATACATCTCCTGGGACACCCGACAGATGTTTTTC.

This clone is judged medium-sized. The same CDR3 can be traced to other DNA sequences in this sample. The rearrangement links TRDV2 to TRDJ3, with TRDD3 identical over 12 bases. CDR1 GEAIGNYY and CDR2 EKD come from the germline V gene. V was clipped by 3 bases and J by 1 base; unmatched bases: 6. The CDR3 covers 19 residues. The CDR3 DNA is TGTGCCTGTGACTTACTGGGGGATACAGGATCCTGGGACACCCGACAGATGTTTTTC. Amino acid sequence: CACDLLGDTGSWDTRQMFF.

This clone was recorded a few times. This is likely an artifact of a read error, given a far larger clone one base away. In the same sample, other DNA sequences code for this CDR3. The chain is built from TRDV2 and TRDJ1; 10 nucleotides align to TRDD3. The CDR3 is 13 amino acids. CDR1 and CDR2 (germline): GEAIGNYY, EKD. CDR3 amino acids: CACDTWGIHKLIF. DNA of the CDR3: TGTGCCTGTGACACCTGGGGGATACATAAACTCATTTTT.

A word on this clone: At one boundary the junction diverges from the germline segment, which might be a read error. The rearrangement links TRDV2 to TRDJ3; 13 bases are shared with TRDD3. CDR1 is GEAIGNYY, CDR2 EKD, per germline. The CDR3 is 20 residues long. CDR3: CACGTVLGDTQSWDTRQMFF. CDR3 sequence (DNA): TGTGCCTGTGGCACCGTACTGGGGGATACGCAGTCCTGGGACACCCGACAGATGTTTTTC.

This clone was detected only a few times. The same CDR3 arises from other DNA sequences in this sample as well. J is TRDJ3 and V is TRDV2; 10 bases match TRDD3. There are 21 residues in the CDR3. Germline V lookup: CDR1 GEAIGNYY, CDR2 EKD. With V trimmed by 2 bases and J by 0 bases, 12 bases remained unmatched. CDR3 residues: CACDNVGDTPSSSWDTRQMFF. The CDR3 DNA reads TGTGCCTGTGACAACGTGGGGGATACTCCCTCAAGCTCCTGGGACACCCGACAGATGTTTTTC.

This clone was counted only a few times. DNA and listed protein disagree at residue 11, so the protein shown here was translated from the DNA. In DNA form, the CDR3 reads TGTGCCTGTGACACCGTGGGGGATACAGGCCGGGACACCCGACAGATGTTTTTC. Its translation: CACDTVGDTGRDTRQMFF. The rearrangement uses TRDV2 and TRDJ3; 10 positions agree with TRDD3. Germline V lookup: CDR1 GEAIGNYY, CDR2 EKD. There are 18 residues in the CDR3. The ends lost 0 bases at V and 5 bases at J; junction bases unmatched: 6.

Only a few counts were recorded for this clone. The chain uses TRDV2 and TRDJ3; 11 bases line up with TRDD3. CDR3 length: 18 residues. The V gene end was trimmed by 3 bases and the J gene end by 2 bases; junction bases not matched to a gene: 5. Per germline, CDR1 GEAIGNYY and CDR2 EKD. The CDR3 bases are TGTGCCTGTGACCCGATACTGGGGGATACCTGGGACACCCGACAGATGTTTTTC. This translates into CACDPILGDTWDTRQMFF.

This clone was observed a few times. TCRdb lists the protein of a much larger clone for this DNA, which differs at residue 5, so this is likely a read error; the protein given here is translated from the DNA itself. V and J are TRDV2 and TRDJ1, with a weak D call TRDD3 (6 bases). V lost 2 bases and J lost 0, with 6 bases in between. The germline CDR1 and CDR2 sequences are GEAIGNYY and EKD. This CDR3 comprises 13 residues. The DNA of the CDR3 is TGTGCCTGTGACAACTGGGACACCGATAAACTCATCTTT. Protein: CACDNWDTDKLIF.

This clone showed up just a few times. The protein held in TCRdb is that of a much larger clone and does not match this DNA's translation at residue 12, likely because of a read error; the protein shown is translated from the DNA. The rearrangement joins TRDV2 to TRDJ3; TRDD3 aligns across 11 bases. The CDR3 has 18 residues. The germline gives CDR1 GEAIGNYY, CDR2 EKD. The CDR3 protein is CACDTGGYGSWGTRQMFF. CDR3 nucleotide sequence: TGTGCCTGTGATACTGGGGGATATGGCTCCTGGGGCACCCGACAGATGTTTTTC.

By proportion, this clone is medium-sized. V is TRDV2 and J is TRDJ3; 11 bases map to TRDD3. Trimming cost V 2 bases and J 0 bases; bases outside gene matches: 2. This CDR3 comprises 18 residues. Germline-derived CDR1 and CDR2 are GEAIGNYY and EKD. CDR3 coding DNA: TGTGCCTGTGACAACTGGGGGATAAGCTCCTGGGACACCCGACAGATGTTTTTC. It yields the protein CACDNWGISSWDTRQMFF.

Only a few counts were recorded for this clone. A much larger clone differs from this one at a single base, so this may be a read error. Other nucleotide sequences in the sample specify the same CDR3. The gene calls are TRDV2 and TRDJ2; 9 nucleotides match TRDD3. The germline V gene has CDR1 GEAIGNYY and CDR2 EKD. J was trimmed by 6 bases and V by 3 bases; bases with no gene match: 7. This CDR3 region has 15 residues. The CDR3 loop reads CACDVLGDTPAQLFF. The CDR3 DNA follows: TGTGCCTGTGACGTACTGGGGGACACGCCAGCACAACTCTTCTTT.

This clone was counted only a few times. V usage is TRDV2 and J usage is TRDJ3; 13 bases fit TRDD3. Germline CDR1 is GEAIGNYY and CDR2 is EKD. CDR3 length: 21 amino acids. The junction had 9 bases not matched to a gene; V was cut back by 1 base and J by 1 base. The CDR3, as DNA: TGTGCCTGTGACACTGCACTGGGGGATACGCGAAGGTCCTGGGACACCCGACAGATGTTTTTC. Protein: CACDTALGDTRRSWDTRQMFF.

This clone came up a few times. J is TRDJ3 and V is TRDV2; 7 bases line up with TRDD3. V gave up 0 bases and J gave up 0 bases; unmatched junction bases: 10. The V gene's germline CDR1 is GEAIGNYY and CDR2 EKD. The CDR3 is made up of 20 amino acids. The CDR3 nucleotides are TGTGCCTGTGACACCGTACTGGGGATGCACGGCTCCTGGGACACCCGACAGATGTTTTTC. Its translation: CACDTVLGMHGSWDTRQMFF.

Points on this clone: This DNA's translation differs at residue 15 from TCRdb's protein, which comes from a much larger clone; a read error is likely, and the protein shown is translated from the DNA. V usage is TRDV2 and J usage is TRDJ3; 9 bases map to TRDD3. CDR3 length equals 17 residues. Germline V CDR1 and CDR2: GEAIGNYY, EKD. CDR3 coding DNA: TGTGCCTGTGACACCGCGGGGGATACCTGGGACACCCGACAGGTGTTTTTC. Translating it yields CACDTAGDTWDTRQVFF.

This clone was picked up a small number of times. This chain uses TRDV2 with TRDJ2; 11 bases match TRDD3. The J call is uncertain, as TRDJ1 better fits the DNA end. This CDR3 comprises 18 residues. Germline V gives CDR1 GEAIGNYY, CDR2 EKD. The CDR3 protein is CACDTLTGGYRVSTQLIF. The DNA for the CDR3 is TGTGCCTGTGACACCCTTACTGGGGGATATAGGGTGTCAACACAACTCATCTTT.

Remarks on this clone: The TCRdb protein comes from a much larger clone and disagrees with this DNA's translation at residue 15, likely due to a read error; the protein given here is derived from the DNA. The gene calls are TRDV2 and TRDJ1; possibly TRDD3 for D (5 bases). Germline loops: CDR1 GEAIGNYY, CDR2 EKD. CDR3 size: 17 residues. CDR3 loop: CACDTVGETPKADKIIF. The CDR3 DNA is TGTGCCTGTGACACCGTCGGGGAAACACCGAAGGCCGATAAAATCATCTTT.

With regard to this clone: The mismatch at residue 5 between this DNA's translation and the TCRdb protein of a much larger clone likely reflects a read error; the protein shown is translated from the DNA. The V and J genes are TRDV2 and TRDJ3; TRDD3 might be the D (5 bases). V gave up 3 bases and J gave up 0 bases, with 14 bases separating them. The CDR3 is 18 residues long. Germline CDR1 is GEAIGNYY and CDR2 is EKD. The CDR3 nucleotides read TGTGCCTGTGACGCCGGGGGGGCAAGCTCCTGGGACACCCGACAGATGTTTTTC. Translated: CACDAGGASSWDTRQMFF.

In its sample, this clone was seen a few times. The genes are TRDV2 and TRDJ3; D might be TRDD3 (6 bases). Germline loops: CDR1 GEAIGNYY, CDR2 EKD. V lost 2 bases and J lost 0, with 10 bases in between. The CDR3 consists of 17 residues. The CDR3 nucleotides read TGTGCCTGTGACAATACTGGGAGCTCCTGGGACACCCGACAGATGTTTTTC. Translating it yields CACDNTGSSWDTRQMFF.

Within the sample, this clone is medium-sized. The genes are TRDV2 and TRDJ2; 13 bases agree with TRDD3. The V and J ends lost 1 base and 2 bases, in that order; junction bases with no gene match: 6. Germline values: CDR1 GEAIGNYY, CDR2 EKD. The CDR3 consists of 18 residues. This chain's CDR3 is CACDTILGDTSLTAQLFF. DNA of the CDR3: TGTGCCTGTGACACGATACTGGGGGATACGTCGTTGACAGCACAACTCTTCTTT.

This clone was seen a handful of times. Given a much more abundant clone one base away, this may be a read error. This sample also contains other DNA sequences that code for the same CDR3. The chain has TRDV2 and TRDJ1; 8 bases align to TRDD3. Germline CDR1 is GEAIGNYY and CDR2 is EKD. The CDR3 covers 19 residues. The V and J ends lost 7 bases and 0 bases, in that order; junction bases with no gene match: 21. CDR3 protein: CACDPLTGGPRSYTDKLIF. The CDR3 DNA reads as TGTGCCTGCGACCCCCTTACTGGGGGCCCTCGCTCGTACACCGATAAACTCATCTTT.

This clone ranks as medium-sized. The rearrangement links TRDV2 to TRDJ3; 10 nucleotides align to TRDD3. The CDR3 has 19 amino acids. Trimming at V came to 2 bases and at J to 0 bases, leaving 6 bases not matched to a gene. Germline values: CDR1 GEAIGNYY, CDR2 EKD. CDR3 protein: CACDKYWGMSSWDTRQMFF. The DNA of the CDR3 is TGTGCCTGTGACAAGTACTGGGGGATGAGCTCCTGGGACACCCGACAGATGTTTTTC.

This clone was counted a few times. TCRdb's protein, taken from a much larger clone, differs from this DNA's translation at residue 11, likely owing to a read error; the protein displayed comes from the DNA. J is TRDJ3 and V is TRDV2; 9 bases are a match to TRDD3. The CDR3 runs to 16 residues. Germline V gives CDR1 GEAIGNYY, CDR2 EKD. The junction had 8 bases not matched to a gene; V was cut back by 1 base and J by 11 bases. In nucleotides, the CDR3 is TGTGCCTGTGACACTTCGTACTGGGGGACTGCCCGACAGATGTTTTTC. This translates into CACDTSYWGTARQMFF.

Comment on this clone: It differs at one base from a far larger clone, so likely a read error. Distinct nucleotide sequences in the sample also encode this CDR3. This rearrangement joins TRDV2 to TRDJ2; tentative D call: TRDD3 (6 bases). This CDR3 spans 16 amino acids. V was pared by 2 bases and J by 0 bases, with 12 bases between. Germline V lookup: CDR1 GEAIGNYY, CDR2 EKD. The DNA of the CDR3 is TGTGCCTGTGACATACTGGGAGATACTTTGACAGCACAACTCTTCTTT. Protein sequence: CACDILGDTLTAQLFF.

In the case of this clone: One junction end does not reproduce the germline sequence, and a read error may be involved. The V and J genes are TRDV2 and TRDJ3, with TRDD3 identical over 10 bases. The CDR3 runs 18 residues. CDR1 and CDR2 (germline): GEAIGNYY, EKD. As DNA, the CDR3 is TGTGCCCGTGACGTCTGGGGGATAGGAGCCTGGGACACCCGACAGATGTTTTTC. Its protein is CARDVWGIGAWDTRQMFF.

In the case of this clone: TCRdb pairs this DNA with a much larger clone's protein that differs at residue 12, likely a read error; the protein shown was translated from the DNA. The CDR3 loop reads CACDTGWGSSWGTRQMFF. CDR3 DNA: TGTGCCTGTGACACCGGCTGGGGGAGCTCCTGGGGCACCCGACAGATGTTTTTC. The rearrangement joins TRDV2 to TRDJ3; TRDD3 aligns across 8 bases. Germline CDR1 GEAIGNYY, CDR2 EKD. The CDR3 has 18 amino acids.

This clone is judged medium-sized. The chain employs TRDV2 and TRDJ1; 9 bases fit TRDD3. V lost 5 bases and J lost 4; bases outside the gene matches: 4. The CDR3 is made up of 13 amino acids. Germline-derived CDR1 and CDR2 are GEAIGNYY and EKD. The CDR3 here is CACVLLGDDKLIF. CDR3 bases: TGTGCCTGTGTTCTACTGGGGGACGATAAACTCATCTTT.